Each of the 10 T cell receptor beta chains below was sequenced from the same sample in a study of T-cell memory formation after mild COVID-19. In TCRdb, the 5' RACE reads were re-called with MiXCR into one record per CDR3 protein. The table lists some 65,000 distinct CDR3 sequences, roughly a sixth of them singletons. The sample comprised PBMCs or a T cell subset sorted from them (not recorded which). Source of these receptors: an adult woman who had mild COVID-19 (a few samples of this study predate the infection). Cell type and time point are not known.

CDR3 nucleotides: TGTGCCAGCAGGACAGGACTGAACACCGGGGAGCTGTTTTTT. It yields the protein CASRTGLNTGELFF. The genes are TRBV7-9 and TRBJ2-2; the D gene is possibly TRBD1 (6 bases). The germline V and J ends were trimmed by 6 bases and 1 base, with 9 bases remaining between them. Germline CDR1 is SEHNR and CDR2 is FQNEAQ (reference sequence). This CDR3 spans 14 amino acids.

The chain combines TRBV6-1 with TRBJ2-1; 8 bases are shared with TRBD2. The V gene end was trimmed by 2 bases and the J gene end by 6 bases; junction bases not matched to a gene: 6. Germline CDR1 MNHNS, CDR2 SASEGT. The CDR3 consists of 15 residues. In DNA form, the CDR3 reads TGTGCCAGCAGTGAATTCCACGGGGGGGGCAATGAGCAGTTCTTC. Protein product: CASSEFHGGGNEQFF.

This chain links TRBV7-6 with TRBJ2-2; 8 bases fit TRBD1. Germline V gene sequence: CDR1 SGHVS, CDR2 FNYEAQ. This CDR3 is 15 amino acids long. The ends lost 5 bases at V and 2 bases at J; junction bases unmatched: 4. The CDR3 region has the DNA TGTGCCAGCAGCCGGACAGGGTCAAACACCGGGGAGCTGTTTTTT. This codes for CASSRTGSNTGELFF.

This clonotype was counted between two and nine times. This sequence joins TRBV28 and TRBJ1-2; D possibly corresponds to TRBD1 (6 bases). This CDR3 region has 15 residues. Trimming pared 4 bases from V and 6 bases from J, leaving 18 bases between. The germline CDR1 and CDR2 sequences are MDHEN and SYDVKM. The CDR3 sequence is CASSSPDSPAHGYTF. DNA for the CDR3: TGTGCCAGCAGTTCTCCGGACAGTCCTGCGCATGGCTACACCTTC.

This clonotype has only a few counts. The rearrangement joins TRBV29-1 to TRBJ1-1; D may be TRBD1 (5 bases). V lost 6 bases and J lost 6, with 20 bases in between. This CDR3 has 14 amino acids. Germline CDR1 reads SQVTM; CDR2 reads ANQGSEA. CDR3 bases: TGCAGCGTCGATGCCCCGGGACGAATCTCTGAAGCTTTCTTT. Amino acids: CSVDAPGRISEAFF. Full variable domain (remainder filled in from reference TRBV29-1 and TRBJ1-1): SAVISQKPSRDICQRGTSLTIQCQVDSQVTMMFWYRQQPGQSLTLIATANQGSEATYESGFVIDKFPISRPNLTFSTLTVSNMSPEDSSIYLCSVDAPGRISEAFFGQGTRLTVV.

There are a few counts of this clonotype. The chain uses TRBV20-1 and TRBJ2-1, with a weak D call TRBD2 (6 bases). Germline assignment: CDR1 DFQATT and CDR2 SNEGSKA (reference sequence). V shed 3 bases and J shed 6 bases, with 18 bases lying between them. The CDR3 sequence is 15 residues long. For the CDR3, the DNA is TGCAGTGCTAGTTCTTTGGCGGGGAAGGGCAATGAGCAGTTCTTC. It is translated as CSASSLAGKGNEQFF.

This clonotype came up many times. V gene TRBV9 combines with J gene TRBJ2-1; D call uncertain. CDR1 and CDR2 (germline): SGDLS, YYNGEE. CDR3 length equals 15 residues. V lost 6 bases and J 0 bases, leaving 13 bases between the germline ends. The CDR3 sequence: CASTPALSSYNEQFF. The DNA for the CDR3 is TGTGCCAGCACCCCCGCGCTCAGCTCCTACAATGAGCAGTTCTTC.

The V gene is TRBV12-3 or TRBV12-4, the J gene TRBJ2-1, with D hard to call. V lost 3 bases to trimming and J lost 6 bases, with 9 bases between them. The CDR3 consists of 13 residues. CDR3 protein: CASSFLRGNEQFF. The CDR3 DNA sequence: TGTGCCAGCAGTTTTTTGCGTGGCAATGAGCAGTTCTTC.

This clonotype is labeled as medium-sized. The J gene is TRBJ2-3, the V gene TRBV4-1, with D possibly matching TRBD2 (6 bases). V was trimmed by 4 bases and J by 4 bases, leaving 18 bases between them. The CDR3 has 16 amino acids. Germline CDR1 MGHRA, CDR2 YSYEKL. CDR3 sequence (DNA): TGCGCCAGCAGCCGGGGACTCCTACTGGAGGCAGATACGCAGTATTTT. It translates to CASSRGLLLEADTQYF.

This clonotype was detected a few times. The V gene is TRBV7-9, the J gene TRBJ2-3, with 8 bases identical to TRBD2. V was clipped by 6 bases and J by 0 bases; unmatched bases: 5. The CDR3 is 15 amino acids. Per the germline V gene, CDR1 is SEHNR and CDR2 is FQNEAQ (reference sequence). The CDR3 protein is CASSSGLASTDTQYF. In nucleotides, the CDR3 is TGTGCCAGCAGTTCCGGACTAGCCAGCACAGATACGCAGTATTTT.